Following are 20 T cell receptor beta chains from one sample sequenced in a study of molecular identifiers for immune sequencing clone quantification (dated by TCRdb to the late 2010s). Libraries were prepared through PCR. Sequencing took place on a NextSeq 500. TCRdb took the public reads, trimmed them with fastp at Q25, ran MiXCR for clone calling and kept in-frame beta chains. Rows matching on CDR3 protein sequence are summarized as one entry with the most common DNA and genes. For this sample the table gives 490,000 or so distinct CDR3 sequences, of which roughly 24% were detected only once. The ten largest clones add up to roughly 0.77% of the sample. The sequenced material came from naive CD8+ T cells from blood, with Jurkat cell RNA spiked in. Sample cell subset or site, as interpreted from the label and publication: FACS-sorted CD8+CD4-CCR7+CD45RA+ naive T cells. The source of these receptors is a human donor in good health. Some libraries in this study had Jurkat cell RNA spiked in.

Worth noting for this clonotype: Germline and junction disagree at one end, which may indicate a read error. The chain uses TRBV11-1 and TRBJ2-7; a possible D gene is TRBD1 (6 bases). CDR1 is SGHAT and CDR2 is FQDESV in the germline V gene (reference sequence). The CDR3 is made up of 15 amino acids. The CDR3: CASSVAETGSYEQYF. The CDR3 DNA reads as TGTGCCAGCAGCGTAGCCGAGACAGGATCTTACGAGCAGTACTTC.

The chain carries TRBV27 and TRBJ2-3, with D hard to call. Trimming pared 3 bases from V and 4 bases from J, leaving 11 bases between. The CDR3 has 14 residues. The germline gives CDR1 MNHEY, CDR2 SMNVEV (reference sequence). The CDR3 region has the DNA TGTGCCAGCAGTTTTGGAAGGTTTGCAGATACGCAGTATTTT. Its translation: CASSFGRFADTQYF.

This clonotype has at least ten counts. The chain employs TRBV27 and TRBJ2-7; D unclear. The CDR3 loop spans 13 amino acids. Between the trimmed V and J ends, which lost 2 bases and 4 bases, there was a span of 9 bases. Germline lookup yields CDR1 MNHEY and CDR2 SMNVEV (reference sequence). The CDR3 is CASSLGYQYEQYF. In DNA, the CDR3 is TGTGCCAGCAGTTTAGGCTACCAGTACGAGCAGTACTTC.

This chain links TRBV15 with TRBJ2-5; D may match TRBD1 or TRBD2 (5 bases each). Germline CDR1 is LNHNV and CDR2 is YYDKDF (reference sequence). V was trimmed by 1 base and J by 5 bases, leaving 26 bases between them. The CDR3 consists of 19 residues. CDR3 coding DNA: TGTGCCACCAGCAGAGTGGGGGTGGAGAAGGGGATTCGGTCGGAGACCCAGTACTTC. It translates to CATSRVGVEKGIRSETQYF.

The V and J genes are TRBV11-3 and TRBJ1-1, with a possible D match to TRBD1 (6 bases). Germline CDR1 and CDR2: SGHNT and YENEEA. CDR3 length equals 14 residues. Trimming removed 5 bases from V and 0 bases from J, with 10 bases in between. CDR3 DNA sequence: TGTGCCAGCAGCAGGGACACCATGAACACTGAAGCTTTCTTT. This encodes CASSRDTMNTEAFF. The whole variable domain, filled in from reference TRBV11-3 and TRBJ1-1, reads EAGVVQSPRYKIIEKKQPVAFWCNPISGHNTLYWYLQNLGQGPELLIRYENEEAVDDSQLPKDRFSAERLKGVDSTLKIQPAELGDSAVYLCASSRDTMNTEAFFGQGTRLTVV.

A note on this clonotype: At one end, the junction sequence differs from germline, possibly due to a read error. The CDR3, as DNA: TGTGCCAGCAGCTTAGGCGGGGTGAGCACAAATACGCAGTATTTT. Its translation is CASSLGGVSTNTQYF. V gene TRBV7-9 combines with J gene TRBJ2-3; D might be TRBD2 (6 bases). Germline loops: CDR1 SEHNR, CDR2 FQNEAQ (reference sequence). The CDR3 runs to 15 residues.

At least ten counts were recorded for this clonotype. The rearrangement joins TRBV5-4 to TRBJ2-7, with D perhaps matching TRBD2 (5 bases). Germline assignment: CDR1 SGHNT and CDR2 YYREEE (reference sequence). This CDR3 is 13 amino acids long. Trimming pared 3 bases from V and 4 bases from J, leaving 11 bases between. DNA for the CDR3: TGTGCCAGCAGCTGGACTCCTGGGTACGAGCAGTACTTC. It encodes CASSWTPGYEQYF.

This clonotype was found a few times. This rearrangement joins TRBV30 to TRBJ1-4; D possibly corresponds to TRBD1 (5 bases). The CDR3 totals 15 residues. V lost 4 bases and J 6 bases, leaving 18 bases between the germline ends. CDR1 and CDR2 from the germline V gene are GTSNPN and SVGIG (reference sequence). The CDR3 nucleotides are TGTGCCTGGAACCCAGGGATGATTTTGGATGAAAAACTGTTTTTT. It encodes CAWNPGMILDEKLFF.

Concerning this clonotype itself: It may be a read error: a sequence one base away is much more abundant. The rearrangement uses TRBV20-1 and TRBJ2-7; D gene ambiguous. Germline CDR1 is DFQATT and CDR2 is SNEGSKA (reference sequence). This CDR3 contains 11 residues. This CDR3 reads CSAPLIYERYF. The CDR3 bases are TGCAGTGCGCCCCTGATTTACGAGCGGTACTTC.

This clonotype was observed many times. V is TRBV28 and J is TRBJ1-1; D gene uncertain. The germline V gene encodes CDR1 MDHEN and CDR2 SYDVKM. Deletions cut 7 bases from V and 0 bases from J, with 9 bases between. The CDR3 has 13 residues. The DNA of the CDR3 is TGTGCCAGCACCCCAGTTCTGAACACTGAAGCTTTCTTT. Translating gives CASTPVLNTEAFF. Full variable domain (missing parts from reference TRBV28 and TRBJ1-1): DVKVTQSSRYLVKRTGEKVFLECVQDMDHENMFWYRQDPGLGLRLIYFSYDVKMKEKGDIPEGYSVSREKKERFSLILESASTNQTSMYLCASTPVLNTEAFFGQGTRLTVV.

The J gene is TRBJ2-3, the V gene TRBV7-9; D is perhaps TRBD1 (7 bases). Germline loops: CDR1 SEHNR, CDR2 FQNEAQ (reference sequence). This CDR3 is 16 amino acids long. The V and J ends lost 2 bases and 3 bases respectively, with 15 bases between them. CDR3 amino acids: CASSLIARGETDTQYF. DNA of the CDR3: TGTGCCAGCAGCTTAATCGCCAGGGGGGAGACAGATACGCAGTATTTT.

This chain links TRBV5-4 with TRBJ1-6; D is unresolved. CDR1 SGHNT and CDR2 YYREEE come from the germline V gene (reference sequence). V dropped 0 bases and J dropped 0 bases, with 10 bases sitting between them. This CDR3 contains 17 residues. This CDR3 is CASSLAGVSSYNSPLHF. The CDR3 DNA is TGTGCCAGCAGCTTGGCCGGGGTGAGCTCCTATAATTCACCCCTCCACTTT.

This clonotype was observed a few times. The gene calls are TRBV5-4 and TRBJ1-5; 10 bases agree with TRBD1. The CDR3 is 17 amino acids. J was trimmed by 5 bases and V by 9 bases; bases with no gene match: 17. Germline V lookup: CDR1 SGHNT, CDR2 YYREEE (reference sequence). Here the CDR3 DNA reads TGTGCCACCCGGTACTGGGCGGGACAGGGGATTTATCAGCCCCAGCATTTT. It translates to CATRYWAGQGIYQPQHF.

The chain has TRBV9 and TRBJ2-1, with D perhaps TRBD2 (7 bases). V was pared by 10 bases and J by 9 bases, with 23 bases between. The germline CDR1 and CDR2 sequences are SGDLS and YYNGEE. The CDR3 runs to 14 residues. Written as DNA, the CDR3 is TGTGCCGGCACCCTAGGTGGGGGGGGGCCTGAGCAGTTCTTC. It is translated as CAGTLGGGGPEQFF.

The sample holds a few counts of this clonotype. The chain combines TRBV4-1 with TRBJ1-1, with no clear D. The V end lost 1 base, the J end lost 3 bases, and 12 bases lay between the germline ends. In germline, CDR1 is MGHRA, CDR2 YSYEKL. The CDR3 has 15 residues. CDR3 nucleotide sequence: TGCGCCAGCAGCCAAGGGTCCCAAGGATACACTGAAGCTTTCTTT. It yields the protein CASSQGSQGYTEAFF.

The chain recombines TRBV28 with TRBJ2-2, with 7 bases fitting TRBD2. The ends lost 5 bases at V and 4 bases at J; junction bases unmatched: 13. The CDR3 runs to 17 residues. Germline assignment: CDR1 MDHEN and CDR2 SYDVKM. The CDR3 sequence is CASSPLERDRFTGELFF. CDR3 nucleotide sequence: TGTGCCAGCAGTCCGCTGGAGCGGGACCGCTTCACCGGGGAGCTGTTTTTT.

This chain links TRBV9 with TRBJ2-1; 8 positions agree with TRBD1. Germline trimming cut 1 base from V and 4 bases from J; bases unmatched to any gene: 1. The CDR3 contains 14 residues. Germline assignment: CDR1 SGDLS and CDR2 YYNGEE. The DNA of the CDR3 is TGTGCCAGCAGCGTACGGACAGGGTACAATGAGCAGTTCTTC. Translation: CASSVRTGYNEQFF.

For this clonotype: A much larger clone differs by one base, so this may be a read error. The chain links TRBV5-1 to TRBJ1-2; a weak D match, TRBD1 (6 bases). CDR3 size: 14 residues. The germline V gene has CDR1 SGHRS and CDR2 YFSETQ. The CDR3 is CTSSLDSFDYGYTF. The CDR3 DNA is TGCACCAGCAGCTTGGACAGTTTCGACTATGGCTACACCTTC.

This clonotype appeared many times. The chain links TRBV24-1 to TRBJ2-1; 8 bases map to TRBD1. The CDR3 runs 17 residues. Germline V gene sequence: CDR1 KGHDR, CDR2 SFDVKD. V was clipped by 9 bases and J by 6 bases; unmatched bases: 18. CDR3 DNA: TGTGCCACCTCCGTTCTAAGGACAGGGAGTTCGAGCAATGAGCAGTTCTTC. Translated, it gives CATSVLRTGSSSNEQFF.

The J gene is TRBJ2-3, the V gene TRBV11-3; D remains ambiguous. Between the trimmed V and J ends, which lost 3 bases and 0 bases, there was a span of 10 bases. The germline CDR1 and CDR2 sequences are SGHNT and YENEEA. The length of the CDR3 is 15 residues. The CDR3 nucleotides are TGTGCCAGCAGCTTCGGCCCTTCGAGCACAGATACGCAGTATTTT. It yields the protein CASSFGPSSTDTQYF.